The clone carrying this T cell receptor beta chain appeared many times. The data stem from a study of human T cells and chemical hapten exposure. Germline CDR1 and CDR2: MNHEY and SMNVEV (reference sequence). The CDR3 consists of 16 residues. V gave up 4 bases and J gave up 6 bases, with 18 bases separating them. The time point is: pre-sensitization, week 0. Treatment of the sample: therapeutic diphenylcyclopropenone sensitization with weekly scalp DPC. Using its own MiXCR run on the RACE reads, TCRdb lists one record per CDR3 protein. The profile shows 95,000 to 150,000 distinct CDR3 sequences, about 13% of them singletons.

The sequenced sample was whole blood, obtained in connection with sensitization to the hapten diphenylcyclopropenone (DPC). The receptor was derived from a woman aged 18 to 35 with alopecia areata. Some clones in this sample may be carry-over from other donors' samples. The V call is TRBV27, the J call TRBJ2-2; D might be TRBD1 (5 bases). In DNA, the CDR3 is TGTGCCAGCAGTTCCCGCCAGGGCGAGAAACCCGGGGAGCTGTTTTTT. Translated: CASSSRQGEKPGELFF.